This entry lists 6 T cell receptor beta chains sequenced from one sample in a study of T-cell memory formation after mild COVID-19. A single record per CDR3 protein comes from TCRdb applying MiXCR to the 5' RACE reads. The table has 150,000 or so distinct CDR3 sequences, around 27% seen once. Material: PBMCs or a T cell subset sorted from them (not recorded which). These TCRs come from an adult woman who had mild COVID-19 (a few samples of this study predate the infection). Cell type and time point are not known.

This clonotype was seen a few times. The chain recombines TRBV6-6 with TRBJ2-6, with TRBD1 matching 10 bases. Trimming at V came to 2 bases and at J to 1 base, leaving 14 bases not matched to a gene. The CDR3 contains 21 residues. Germline loops: CDR1 MNHNY, CDR2 SVGAGI (reference sequence). CDR3 residues: CASSYTPPTGGELSGANVLTF. As DNA, the CDR3 is TGTGCCAGCAGTTACACCCCACCGACAGGGGGCGAGTTATCTGGGGCCAACGTCCTGACTTTC.

The chain couples TRBV27 to TRBJ2-6; no firm D call. This CDR3 is 17 amino acids long. Germline assignment: CDR1 MNHEY and CDR2 SMNVEV (reference sequence). Trimming stripped 2 bases from V and 0 bases from J, with 11 bases between. The CDR3 nucleotides read TGTGCCAGCAGTTTAAATAGTTACTTCTCTGGGGCCAACGTCCTGACTTTC. It translates to CASSLNSYFSGANVLTF.

V and J are TRBV2 and TRBJ2-1, with 8 positions matching TRBD1. Germline V lookup: CDR1 SNHLY, CDR2 FYNNEI. Trimming cost V 3 bases and J 8 bases; bases outside gene matches: 9. The CDR3 contains 15 residues. The CDR3 region has the DNA TGTGCCAGCAGTGAGGGGACAGGAGATTACGATGAGCAGTTCTTC. Amino acids: CASSEGTGDYDEQFF.

The chain employs TRBV5-6 and TRBJ2-7; D not certain. The CDR3 extends over 13 amino acids. Trimming shortened V by 3 bases and J by 6 bases, and 13 bases separated the two germline ends. Germline values: CDR1 SGHDT, CDR2 YYEEEE. This CDR3 is CASSSGQDIEQYF. Here the CDR3 DNA reads TGTGCCAGCAGCTCTGGCCAGGATATCGAGCAGTACTTC.

This clonotype was seen more than once but under ten times. V and J are TRBV7-9 and TRBJ2-1; D is ambiguous. The V and J ends lost 4 bases and 9 bases respectively, with 13 bases between them. Germline loops: CDR1 SEHNR, CDR2 FQNEAQ (reference sequence). This CDR3 has 13 amino acids. The CDR3 loop is CASSSSSSPEQFF. Here the CDR3 DNA reads TGTGCCAGCAGCTCCTCCTCCTCGCCTGAGCAGTTCTTC.

This chain uses TRBV2 with TRBJ2-1; 12 bases are a match to TRBD2. V shed 3 bases and J 9 bases; nucleotides not matched to a gene: 9. CDR1 SNHLY and CDR2 FYNNEI come from the germline V gene. There are 16 residues in the CDR3. CDR3 sequence: CASSDLLAGGPGEQFF. The CDR3 DNA sequence: TGTGCCAGCAGTGATTTGCTAGCGGGGGGGCCAGGTGAGCAGTTCTTC. Full variable domain (rest looked up from reference TRBV2 and TRBJ2-1): EPEVTQTPSHQVTQMGQEVILRCVPISNHLYFYWYRQILGQKVEFLVSFYNNEISEKSEIFDDQFSVERPDGSNFTLKIRSTKLEDSAMYFCASSDLLAGGPGEQFFGPGTRLTVL.